Described below is a single TCR beta chain sequence and its context. Each sample had at least 6 million PBMCs isolated. The V gene's germline CDR1 is SGHTA and CDR2 FQGNSA. Trimming shortened V by 1 base and J by 3 bases, and 13 bases separated the two germline ends. This CDR3 comprises 15 residues. Through a sample-barcoded 5' primer and a J-beta primer mix, a second PCR was run for roughly 7 to 12 cycles. MiXCR, run by TCRdb on the 5' RACE reads, gives a single entry per CDR3 protein. This sample has 750,000 to 950,000 distinct CDR3 sequences, with 25% to 30% found just once. The data stem from a study of blood T cells in healthy people across ages. These same data were also listed under a study on T cells of mothers and their children.

The chain links TRBV7-2 to TRBJ2-7; weak D call: TRBD1 (7 bases). The source of this sequence is a woman in her thirties or forties in good health. Sequenced: blood. The CDR3 spells CASSLGQGGIYEQYF. CDR3 DNA sequence: TGTGCCAGCAGCTTAGGACAGGGAGGAATCTACGAGCAGTACTTC.